These T cell receptor beta chains were read from a single sample in a study of blood T cell repertoires in COVID-19. Generated by immunoSEQ multiplex PCR, the TCRdb table keeps only in-frame clones and is missing some. The table lists roughly 260,000 clones, 82% of them singletons. The material sequenced was peripheral blood. All receptors derive from a woman between 65 and 79 years old with acute or convalescent COVID-19. Each CDR3 is given with its conserved first and last residue. The D gene is left open where the match is weak. Size tells how often a clone was seen (once, few, many) or the class of an expanded clone, and some rows leave it out.

clone_size j_call d_call v_call cdr3_aa cdr3_nt
NA TRBJ1-1 TRBD1 TRBV2 CASSENRGPGGAFF TGTGCCAGCAGTGAAAACAGGGGGCCCGGTGGCGCTTTCTTT
NA TRBJ1-1 TRBD1 TRBV14 CASSHWSAVDRAEAFF TGTGCCAGCAGCCACTGGTCCGCAGTAGACAGGGCTGAAGCTTTCTTT
once TRBJ2-5 NA TRBV24-1 CATSAAGQTQETQYF TGTGCCACCAGTGCAGCCGGACAGACACAAGAGACCCAGTACTTC
NA TRBJ2-1 TRBD1 TRBV28 CASSYLGQEPWFF TGTGCCAGCAGTTACCTCGGACAGGAGCCATGGTTCTTC
NA TRBJ1-5 NA TRBV11-2 CASSLESNQPQHF TGTGCCAGCAGCTTAGAGAGTAATCAGCCCCAGCATTTT
once TRBJ2-1 NA TRBV6-2/TRBV6-3 CASSYSGRVVNEQFF TGTGCCAGCAGTTACTCGGGCAGGGTTGTTAATGAGCAGTTCTTC
NA TRBJ2-2 NA TRBV6-5 CASSYLGLSGGELFF TGTGCCAGCAGTTATTTGGGACTTAGTGGCGGGGAGCTGTTTTTT
NA TRBJ2-2 NA TRBV24-1 CATSEAGANTGELFF TGTGCCACCAGTGAGGCAGGCGCGAACACCGGGGAGCTGTTTTTT
NA TRBJ1-4 NA TRBV7-9 CASSLFGGENEKLFF TGTGCCAGCAGCTTATTCGGCGGGGAAAATGAAAAACTGTTTTTT
NA TRBJ2-7 TRBD1 TRBV29-1 CSAGQGASYEQYF TGCAGCGCCGGACAGGGGGCATCCTACGAGCAGTACTTC
NA TRBJ1-2 TRBD1 TRBV9 CASSVDQGAYGYTF TGTGCCAGCAGCGTAGACCAGGGGGCCTATGGCTACACCTTC
NA TRBJ2-1 TRBD2 TRBV7-9 CASSAPKRGGGEQFF TGTGCCAGCAGCGCCCCCAAGCGGGGGGGAGGTGAGCAGTTCTTC
NA TRBJ2-7 NA TRBV4-1 CASSQDIRTDYYEQYF TGCGCCAGCAGCCAAGATATCCGGACAGACTACTACGAGCAGTACTTC
NA TRBJ1-6 NA TRBV30 CAWSVLQDNSPLHF TGTGCCTGGAGTGTACTGCAGGATAATTCACCCCTCCACTTT
NA TRBJ2-1 TRBD2 TRBV28 CASSRASGGLTYNEQFF TGTGCCAGCAGTAGAGCTAGCGGGGGGCTTACCTACAATGAGCAGTTCTTC
NA TRBJ2-1 TRBD1 TRBV28 CASSLGQGINEQFF TGTGCCAGCAGTTTAGGACAGGGGATCAATGAGCAGTTCTTC
NA TRBJ1-6 NA TRBV6-6 CASSFRDSPLHF TGTGCCAGCAGTTTCAGGGATTCACCCCTCCACTTT
many TRBJ1-6 NA TRBV7-9 CASSLEQYNSPLHF TGTGCCAGCAGCTTAGAACAGTATAATTCACCCCTCCACTTT
NA TRBJ2-7 NA TRBV6-1 CASSEPGTYEQYF TGTGCCAGCAGTGAGCCCGGTACCTACGAGCAGTACTTC
NA TRBJ1-2 NA TRBV7-9 CASSLDLRSGGYTF TGTGCCAGCAGCTTAGATCTCCGATCGGGTGGCTACACCTTC
NA TRBJ1-5 NA TRBV6-2/TRBV6-3 CASSGGAGSNQPQHF TGTGCCAGCAGTGGAGGGGCAGGGAGCAATCAGCCCCAGCATTTT
NA TRBJ2-6 NA TRBV7-8 CASSSSDRNRANVLTF TGTGCCAGCAGCTCTTCTGACAGGAATAGGGCCAACGTCCTGACTTTC
NA TRBJ1-4 NA TRBV7-2 CASSTSGANEKLFF TGTGCCAGCAGCACATCAGGGGCAAATGAAAAACTGTTTTTT
NA TRBJ2-2 NA TRBV3-1/TRBV3-2 CASSQVLLGVGELFF TGTGCCAGCAGCCAAGTCTTGCTCGGGGTCGGGGAGCTGTTTTTT
few TRBJ2-3 NA TRBV4-2 CASSLSGPTDTQYF TGTGCCAGCAGCCTCAGCGGCCCCACAGATACGCAGTATTTT
NA TRBJ2-1 TRBD1 TRBV27 CASSLNRGRENEQFF TGTGCCAGCAGTTTAAACAGGGGGCGTGAGAATGAGCAGTTCTTC
once TRBJ1-5 NA TRBV5-1 CASSLGWGGDSNQPQHF TGCGCCAGCAGCTTGGGCTGGGGGGGCGATAGCAATCAGCCCCAGCATTTT
NA TRBJ1-4 NA TRBV4-1 CASSQDTAGQNEKLFF TGCGCCAGCAGCCAAGACACCGCAGGACAGAATGAAAAACTGTTTTTT
NA TRBJ1-3 NA TRBV6-5 CASKTDSGNTIYF TGTGCCAGCAAGACAGACTCTGGAAACACCATATATTTT
NA TRBJ1-2 NA TRBV5-3 CARSLAGRLWGYTF TGTGCCAGAAGCTTGGCAGGGCGCCTTTGGGGCTACACCTTC
few TRBJ2-2 TRBD2 TRBV6-2/TRBV6-3 CASSYLAGGPDTGELFF TGTGCCAGCAGTTACCTAGCGGGGGGGCCTGACACCGGGGAGCTGTTTTTT
NA TRBJ2-1 NA TRBV5-1 CASSPGTQFGEQFF TGCGCCAGCAGCCCCGGGACTCAGTTTGGTGAGCAGTTCTTC
NA TRBJ1-3 NA TRBV10-2 CASSEQGSGNTIYF TGCGCCAGCAGTGAACAGGGTTCTGGAAACACCATATATTTT
few TRBJ2-1 TRBD2 TRBV4-3 CASSQDSGRDPFF TGCGCCAGCAGCCAAGATTCAGGGAGGGACCCCTTCTTC
NA TRBJ2-5 TRBD1 TRBV10-2 CASNDRGSEETQYF TGCGCCAGCAATGACAGGGGCAGCGAGGAGACCCAGTACTTC
NA TRBJ2-1 TRBD2 TRBV6-6 CASSYGGVYNEQFF TGTGCCAGCAGTTACGGGGGGGTCTACAATGAGCAGTTCTTC
once TRBJ1-6 NA TRBV15 CATSRDNRALGSPLHF TGTGCCACCAGCAGAGACAACAGGGCTCTGGGTTCACCCCTCCACTTT
NA TRBJ1-5 NA TRBV11-2 CASSQGGTYSNQPQHF TGTGCCAGCAGCCAGGGAGGGACTTATAGCAATCAGCCCCAGCATTTT
NA TRBJ2-1 TRBD2 TRBV9 CASSDPSGSSYNEQFF TGTGCCAGCAGCGATCCTAGCGGGAGCTCCTACAATGAGCAGTTCTTC
NA TRBJ1-5 NA TRBV6-5 CASSLRGSNQPQHF TGTGCCAGCAGTCTCAGGGGCAGCAATCAGCCCCAGCATTTT